This TCR beta chain stems from a study of blood T cell repertoires in COVID-19. V lost 6 bases, J lost 0 bases, and 8 bases lay in between. The CDR3 spans 13 residues. CDR1 is MNHEY, CDR2 SVGAGI, per germline. Generated by immunoSEQ multiplex PCR, the TCRdb table keeps only in-frame clones and is missing some. The repertoire holds approximately 270,000 clones, with about nine tenths as singletons. The chain links TRBV6-5 to TRBJ1-1, with D maybe TRBD1 (5 bases). The TCR was taken from a woman between 55 and 75 years old who had recovered from COVID-19. The material sequenced was PBMCs or T cells enriched from blood (not recorded which). The CDR3 region is CASRIQVNTEAFF. The CDR3 DNA reads TGTGCCAGCAGGATACAGGTGAACACTGAAGCTTTCTTT.